The clone carrying this T cell receptor beta chain has at least ten counts. Amplified TCR beta CDR3 regions derived from RNA transcripts. With the HTBI primer set, the TCR CDR3 went through a first round of RT-PCR. TCRdb analysed the multiplex PCR reads with MiXCR anew, one entry per CDR3 protein. This table holds approximately 410,000 distinct CDR3 sequences, roughly an eighth found once. Germline V gene data show CDR1 as SGHVS and CDR2 as FQNEAQ. The CDR3 runs 14 residues. Trimming shortened V by 5 bases and J by 3 bases, and 11 bases separated the two germline ends. These data originate in a study of T cells in Graves' hyperthyroidism and ophthalmopathy. Those with hyperthyroidism were 18 to 65 years old, newly diagnosed, and ill for under 2 months.

The material sequenced was blood. The TCR sequence derives from a woman younger than 35 with Graves' hyperthyroidism. V usage is TRBV7-8 and J usage is TRBJ1-5; D is possibly TRBD1 (5 bases). The CDR3: CASSQGRVNQPQHF. CDR3 in DNA: TGTGCCAGCAGCCAGGGACGGGTCAATCAGCCCCAGCATTTT.